This TCR beta chain comes out of a study of T-cell memory formation after mild COVID-19 (dated by TCRdb to the early 2020s). In the study overall: Most TCR sequence clusters were specific to one of the two donors. Two young, previously healthy adult volunteers made up the cohort, one male and one female. In two donors, T-cell clones that expanded and contracted after mild COVID-19 were followed by sequencing TCRalpha and TCRbeta repertoires longitudinally. The study at large found these results: SARS-CoV-2 specificity of the second-wave clones peaking on day 37 was not confirmed. Balanced CD4/CD8 phenotypes were observed for clones contracting from day 15 to 85, whereas a bias towards CD4+ was observed for a second wave of clones expanding from day 15 to 37. Contracting CD4+ clones were found mainly in CM and EM memory subsets, while CD8+ clones were enriched in EMRA. The study covered only a couple of mild cases, and larger cohorts including severe cases with pre-infection samples were considered necessary. Some responding clones were detected in pre-infection memory, suggesting pre-existing cross-reactive memory T cells joined the SARS-CoV-2 response.

Note on this clonotype: There is no known antigen for this receptor. The record has no base qualities; no much larger clone is one base away.

From cysteine to phenylalanine, the CDR3 is 15 amino acids long. Only CDR3 DNA remains: 45 bases, in frame from the first base. Trimming takes 0 bases from V and 1 base from J, and the germline ends sit 8 bases apart. The germline V gene supplies CDR1 SGHTA and CDR2 FQGNSA. Ficoll-Paque density gradient centrifugation was the method used to isolate PBMCs. Sequencing relied on an Illumina NovaSeq 6000. TCRalpha and TCRbeta cDNA libraries were built by 5'RACE with constant-segment primers, adding sample barcodes and unique molecular identifiers. RNA was extracted from every sample with Trizol reagent. Library amplification was performed in two PCR steps, and a second sample barcode and Illumina TruSeq adapters were introduced in the second step. The libraries were sequenced on an Illumina NovaSeq using 2 x 150 bp paired-end reads. For the original study's pipeline: Reads were demultiplexed and collapsed into UMI-guided consensus sequences with migec v1.2.7. Using mixcr v2.1.11, UMI consensuses were aligned to TRA and TRB V and J templates and then assembled into clonotypes. A clonotype was counted as expanded or contracted only when both edgeR and NoisET called the clonotype significant, with the noise models trained on biological replicates. For edgeR calls, a false discovery rate-adjusted p below 0.01 and a log2 fold-change threshold of 1 were applied. As an exploratory analysis of dynamics, max-normalized trajectories of the 1000 most abundant clonotypes were examined with PCA combined with hierarchical clustering. The CD4 or CD8 phenotype of responding clones was assigned using the separately sequenced CD4+ and CD8+ repertoires. The raw public data were reprocessed by TCRdb itself: fastp quality trimming at Q25, MiXCR clonotype calling, in-frame beta chains only. Every entry covers one CDR3 protein and lists the most common genes and DNA from its rows. These V and J calls are TCRdb output, not the study's own analysis. The sample table lists just under 550,000 distinct CDR3 sequences, about 20% of them with a count of one. Approximately 13% of the sample goes to the ten largest clones.

The origin of this receptor is an adult woman who had mild COVID-19 (a few samples of this study predate the infection). The sample titles of this study are shuffled in the database, so cell type and time point are left out; the donor was told from shared clones. Sequenced input: PBMCs or a T cell subset sorted from them (not recorded which). The chain joins TRBV7-2 to TRBJ2-3; the D gene cannot be named for sure. The DNA sequence follows: TGTGCCAGCAGCTTAGCGACGGAGCGCACAGATACGCAGTATTTT. Translation gives CASSLATERTDTQYF.